Below, 18 T cell receptor beta chains from the same sample are listed, as sequenced in a study of human T cells and chemical hapten exposure. Via MiXCR, TCRdb re-called the RACE reads, giving one row per CDR3 protein. In the table there are around 380,000 distinct CDR3 sequences, roughly 4.8% of which are singletons. Noted time point: patch test 1, 2 weeks after DPC sensitization. The treatment: therapeutic diphenylcyclopropenone sensitization with weekly scalp DPC. The sequencing here drew on whole blood, taken in connection with sensitization to the hapten diphenylcyclopropenone (DPC). Receptor source: a woman aged 45-60 years with alopecia areata. Some clones in this sample may be carry-over from other donors' samples.

The V gene is TRBV10-3, the J gene TRBJ1-2, with D tentatively TRBD1 (5 bases). CDR3 length equals 12 residues. Germline CDR1 and CDR2: ENHRY and SYGVKD. V gave up 7 bases and J gave up 4 bases, with 10 bases separating them. The CDR3 loop reads CAIIPGRYGYTF. The CDR3 region has the DNA TGTGCCATCATCCCGGGACGCTATGGCTACACCTTC.

This clonotype was observed once. One base away lies a much larger clone, so this may be a sequencing read error. The CDR3 end shows no conserved phenylalanine or tryptophan, and so a read error is likely. V is TRBV7-8 and J is TRBJ1-5, with no clear D. V was trimmed by 4 bases and J by 4 bases, leaving 17 bases between them. Germline CDR1 and CDR2: SGHVS and FQNEAQ. The CDR3 spans 16 residues. This chain's CDR3 is CASSYRIGVENQPQHL. CDR3 in DNA: TGTGCCAGCAGCTACCGAATTGGTGTAGAGAATCAGCCCCAGCATCTT.

The chain carries TRBV7-9 and TRBJ1-2, with D uncertain. The CDR3 contains 13 residues. CDR1 and CDR2 (germline): SEHNR, FQNEAQ (reference sequence). Deletions cut 5 bases from V and 6 bases from J, with 13 bases between. The CDR3 DNA is TGTGCCAGCAGCCCCACACCTCTCGATGGCTACACCTTC. It is translated as CASSPTPLDGYTF.

This clonotype was counted many times. The rearrangement uses TRBV7-9 and TRBJ2-5; no clear D gene. V was clipped by 5 bases and J by 5 bases, with 9 bases between them. CDR1 is SEHNR and CDR2 is FQNEAQ in the germline V gene (reference sequence). This CDR3 spans 12 amino acids. The DNA for the CDR3 is TGTGCCAGCAGCGCCCAATCCGAGACCCAGTACTTC. Its translation: CASSAQSETQYF.

This clonotype was picked up many times. This sequence joins TRBV28 and TRBJ2-7; no clear D gene. The CDR3 consists of 13 residues. The germline gives CDR1 MDHEN, CDR2 SYDVKM. Trimming removed 3 bases at V and 3 bases at J, with 9 bases between. The CDR3 coding sequence is TGTGCCAGCAGTTTCCTGGACGGCTACGAGCAGTACTTC. This gives the protein CASSFLDGYEQYF.

The chain employs TRBV5-8 and TRBJ2-3, with D perhaps being TRBD1 or TRBD2 (5 bases each). V lost 3 bases, J lost 7 bases, and 9 bases lay in between. The CDR3 is 12 residues long. CDR1 is SGHTS, CDR2 YDEGEE, per germline. The CDR3 is CASSSGPYTQYF. In nucleotides, the CDR3 is TGTGCCAGCAGCTCGGGACCATATACGCAGTATTTT. The variable domain in full, completed from reference TRBV5-8 and TRBJ2-3, reads EAGVTQSPTHLIKTRGQQATLRCSPISGHTSVYWYQQALGLGLQFLLWYDEGEERNRGNFPPRFSGRQFPNYSSELNVNALELEDSALYLCASSSGPYTQYFGPGTRLTVL.

This clonotype showed up just a few times. J is TRBJ2-7 and V is TRBV2, with 12 bases identical to TRBD2. V was clipped by 8 bases and J by 4 bases; unmatched bases: 3. This CDR3 comprises 13 residues. Germline V CDR1 and CDR2: SNHLY, FYNNEI. CDR3 loop: CASLAGGPYEQYF. The DNA for the CDR3 is TGTGCCAGCCTAGCGGGAGGGCCATACGAGCAGTACTTC.

The chain joins TRBV20-1 to TRBJ2-3; tentatively, D is TRBD2 (5 bases). CDR1 is DFQATT, CDR2 SNEGSKA, per germline (reference sequence). Trimming took off 6 bases at V and 3 bases at J, with 16 bases between the two ends. The CDR3 runs to 14 residues. The CDR3 loop is CSAEAGRTTDTQYF. The CDR3 nucleotides are TGCAGTGCCGAGGCGGGCAGAACTACAGATACGCAGTATTTT.

This clonotype was counted at least ten times. This chain joins TRBV4-2 and TRBJ2-2, with D tentatively TRBD2 (6 bases). The length of the CDR3 is 16 residues. CDR1 is LGHNA, CDR2 YNFKEQ, per germline. The V gene lost 0 bases and the J gene lost 4 bases, with 12 bases spanning the gap. The CDR3 DNA is TGTGCCAGCAGCCAAGAGGCTAGCGAAGTCACCGGGGAGCTGTTTTTT. It specifies CASSQEASEVTGELFF.

This clonotype was picked up a small number of times. This chain joins TRBV7-9 and TRBJ1-1; D gene ambiguous. V was cut by 6 bases and J by 5 bases, with 16 bases left in between. CDR1 and CDR2 (germline): SEHNR, FQNEAQ (reference sequence). This CDR3 region has 14 residues. The CDR3 DNA sequence: TGTGCCAGCAGTCCTCCGAGAGGGAGGACTGAAGCTTTCTTT. Translation gives CASSPPRGRTEAFF.

The chain combines TRBV3-1 with TRBJ1-2, with 9 bases fitting TRBD1. The CDR3 totals 14 residues. V was pared by 1 base and J by 4 bases, with 1 base of the junction left unmatched. Germline V gives CDR1 LGHDT, CDR2 YNNKEL (reference sequence). The CDR3 coding sequence is TGTGCCAGCAGCCAAGGGACAGGGGCCTATGGCTACACCTTC. Protein sequence: CASSQGTGAYGYTF.

This clonotype was counted many times. The rearrangement links TRBV24-1 to TRBJ2-2; D ambiguous. Between the trimmed V and J ends, which lost 3 bases and 0 bases, there was a span of 10 bases. Looked up from germline, CDR1 is KGHDR and CDR2 is SFDVKD. The CDR3 totals 16 residues. The CDR3 region has the DNA TGTGCCACCAGTGATGGAGCTAAAACGAACACCGGGGAGCTGTTTTTT. This sequence encodes CATSDGAKTNTGELFF.

This clonotype was counted ten times or more. The J gene is TRBJ2-1, the V gene TRBV12-3 or TRBV12-4; D remains ambiguous. V dropped 4 bases and J dropped 6 bases, with 10 bases sitting between them. The CDR3 covers 13 residues. As DNA, the CDR3 is TGTGCCAGCAGTTGGCAGGCTCCCAATGAGCAGTTCTTC. Translation gives CASSWQAPNEQFF.

This clonotype was recorded a few times. This chain links TRBV5-1 with TRBJ2-7; D tentatively reads TRBD1 or TRBD2 (5 bases each). Trimming removed 6 bases from V and 2 bases from J, with 15 bases in between. The CDR3 runs to 14 residues. Germline assignment: CDR1 SGHRS and CDR2 YFSETQ. CDR3 residues: CASNLRDRPYEQYF. The CDR3 DNA follows: TGCGCCAGCAACCTCCGGGACCGGCCCTACGAGCAGTACTTC.

In its sample, this clonotype was seen a few times. The chain couples TRBV2 to TRBJ2-5, with TRBD2 matching 8 bases. Trimming at V came to 6 bases and at J to 3 bases, leaving 9 bases not matched to a gene. CDR1 and CDR2 from the germline V gene are SNHLY and FYNNEI. The CDR3 length is 15 residues. CDR3: CASRDSGTREETQYF. For the CDR3, the DNA is TGTGCCAGCAGGGATTCCGGGACTAGGGAAGAGACCCAGTACTTC.

The table lists this clonotype with many counts. V usage is TRBV7-8 and J usage is TRBJ2-3, with a weak D call TRBD2 (6 bases). CDR3 size: 15 residues. The V end lost 5 bases, the J end lost 2 bases, and 14 bases lay between the germline ends. The germline V gene encodes CDR1 SGHVS and CDR2 FQNEAQ. This chain's CDR3 is CASSLWGGPTDTQYF. CDR3 sequence (DNA): TGTGCCAGCAGCCTGTGGGGAGGCCCCACAGATACGCAGTATTTT.

In this sample, this clonotype turned up many times. The chain is built from TRBV29-1 and TRBJ1-1, with unresolved D. CDR3 length equals 8 residues. V was clipped by 7 bases and J by 9 bases, with 6 bases between them. Germline V gives CDR1 SQVTM, CDR2 ANQGSEA. CDR3 coding DNA: TGCAGCGGAGACCAAGCTTTCTTT. It codes for CSGDQAFF.

This clonotype has ten or more counts. The chain has TRBV2 and TRBJ2-2; no firm D call. The CDR3 spans 15 residues. The germline V gene has CDR1 SNHLY and CDR2 FYNNEI. V was pared by 7 bases and J by 3 bases, with 15 bases between. CDR3 sequence (DNA): TGTGCCAGCACCAAAAGCAACACCTACACCGGGGAGCTGTTTTTT. Its translation: CASTKSNTYTGELFF.